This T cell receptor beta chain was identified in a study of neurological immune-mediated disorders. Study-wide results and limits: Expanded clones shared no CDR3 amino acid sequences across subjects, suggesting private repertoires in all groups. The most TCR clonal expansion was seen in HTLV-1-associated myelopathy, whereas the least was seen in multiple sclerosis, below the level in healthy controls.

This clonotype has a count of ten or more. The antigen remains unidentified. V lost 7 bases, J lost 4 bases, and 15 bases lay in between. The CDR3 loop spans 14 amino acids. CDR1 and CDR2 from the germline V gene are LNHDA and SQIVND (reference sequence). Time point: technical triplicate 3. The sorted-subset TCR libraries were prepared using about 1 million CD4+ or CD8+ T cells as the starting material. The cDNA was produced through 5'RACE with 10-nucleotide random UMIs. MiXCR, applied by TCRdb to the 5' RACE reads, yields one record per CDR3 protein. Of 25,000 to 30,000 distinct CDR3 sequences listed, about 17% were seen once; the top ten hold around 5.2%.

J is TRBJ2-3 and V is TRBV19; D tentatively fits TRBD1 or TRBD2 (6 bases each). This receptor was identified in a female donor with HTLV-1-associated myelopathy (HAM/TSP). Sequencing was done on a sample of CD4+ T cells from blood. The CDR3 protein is CASMWGASADTQYF. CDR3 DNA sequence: TGTGCCAGTATGTGGGGGGCGAGCGCAGATACGCAGTATTTT.